The present T cell receptor (beta chain) was sequenced within a study of blood T cell repertoires in COVID-19. Study-wide background: Italy, Spain and the United States were the sources of the convalescent and acute COVID-19 samples.

The germline V gene has CDR1 ENHRY and CDR2 SYGVKD. V shed 0 bases, J shed 7 bases, and the junction held 7 bases outside the gene matches. The CDR3 totals 16 residues. The table came from immunoSEQ multiplex PCR; TCRdb's copy has only in-frame clones and leaves some out. The sample holds about 110,000 clones, less than 90% seen once. This rearrangement joins TRBV10-3 to TRBJ2-2, with 8 bases aligning to TRBD2. Sequencing was performed on peripheral blood. This sequence was found in a man aged 45-65 years with acute or convalescent COVID-19. DNA of the CDR3: TGTGCCATCAGTGAGTCCCCTGCGGGGGGCAGCGGGGAGCTGTTTTTT. Translated, it gives CAISESPAGGSGELFF.